The 27 T cell receptor beta chains in this list originate from one sample, sequenced in a study of CD8 T cells in ankylosing spondylitis. TCRdb fed the 5' RACE reads into MiXCR, producing one record per CDR3 protein. The sample contains about 64,000 distinct CDR3 sequences, more than 5.5% of which appear only once. Source material: synovial fluid, either unsorted or a sorted T cell fraction (not recorded which). The receptors were sampled from a male donor with ankylosing spondylitis.

This clonotype was found many times. The chain links TRBV3-1 to TRBJ2-7, with 8 bases lining up with TRBD2. CDR1 is LGHDT, CDR2 YNNKEL, per germline (reference sequence). CDR3 size: 14 residues. After removal of 2 bases from V and 4 bases from J, the junction contained 4 bases not matched to a gene. The CDR3 nucleotides read TGTGCCAGCAGCCAAACTAGCGGCCAATACGAGCAGTACTTC. It translates to CASSQTSGQYEQYF.

This clonotype came up many times. This chain links TRBV27 with TRBJ1-1; D might be TRBD1 (5 bases). CDR3 length: 13 amino acids. Per germline, CDR1 MNHEY and CDR2 SMNVEV (reference sequence). V lost 7 bases, J lost 11 bases, and 20 bases lay in between. The CDR3 reads CASTSGPGRYAFF. For the CDR3, the DNA is TGTGCCAGCACCTCAGGACCGGGGCGTTACGCTTTCTTT.

This clonotype was seen only a few times. The gene calls are TRBV6-1 and TRBJ1-3; possibly TRBD1 for D (6 bases). This CDR3 is built from 14 residues. V lost 7 bases to trimming and J lost 0 bases, with 10 bases between them. Germline V gene data show CDR1 as MNHNS and CDR2 as SASEGT. The CDR3, as DNA: TGTGCCAGCAATCAGGGGAACTCTGGAAACACCATATATTTT. Translated, it gives CASNQGNSGNTIYF.

In its sample, this clonotype was seen many times. The chain recombines TRBV7-9 with TRBJ1-6; 8 bases match TRBD1. Germline CDR1 is SEHNR and CDR2 is FQNEAQ (reference sequence). V was clipped by 3 bases and J by 10 bases; unmatched bases: 5. The CDR3 is made up of 14 amino acids. CDR3 nucleotides: TGTGCCAGCAGCTTGCAGGGGGCATGGTCACCCCTCCACTTT. This encodes CASSLQGAWSPLHF. The full variable domain, rest sourced from reference TRBV7-9 and TRBJ1-6, is DTGVSQNPRHKITKRGQNVTFRCDPISEHNRLYWYRQTLGQGPEFLTYFQNEAQLEKSRLLSDRFSAERPKGSFSTLEIQRTEQGDSAMYLCASSLQGAWSPLHFGNGTRLTVT.

This clonotype was picked up many times. This chain links TRBV20-1 with TRBJ2-1; no clear D gene. This CDR3 spans 14 amino acids. The ends were cut back, 3 bases at V and 9 bases at J, with 18 bases in the middle. Germline assignment: CDR1 DFQATT and CDR2 SNEGSKA (reference sequence). DNA for the CDR3: TGCAGTGCTAGTCCTGGGCCCGTGGAAGGTGAGCAGTTCTTC. This encodes CSASPGPVEGEQFF.

This clonotype was seen ten or more times. The CDR3 here is CASSPGLVQETQYF. CDR3 bases: TGTGCCAGCAGTCCCGGACTAGTCCAAGAGACCCAGTACTTC. V usage is TRBV12-3 or TRBV12-4 and J usage is TRBJ2-5, with 7 bases that match TRBD2. J gave up 1 base and V 5 bases, and 4 bases lay outside the gene matches. The CDR3 has 14 residues.

This clonotype was counted ten times or more. J is TRBJ1-2 and V is TRBV3-1; D is undetermined. Germline CDR1 LGHDT, CDR2 YNNKEL (reference sequence). The CDR3 loop spans 14 amino acids. V dropped 4 bases and J dropped 6 bases, with 15 bases sitting between them. CDR3 protein: CASSRLGLVDGYTF. The DNA for the CDR3 is TGTGCCAGCAGCCGGCTAGGGCTCGTGGATGGCTACACCTTC.

The chain couples TRBV7-2 to TRBJ1-4; 8 nucleotides match TRBD1. This CDR3 contains 14 residues. Germline V lookup: CDR1 SGHTA, CDR2 FQGNSA. The V gene end was trimmed by 3 bases and the J gene end by 8 bases; junction bases not matched to a gene: 5. CDR3 nucleotide sequence: TGTGCCAGCAGCTTCCTAACAGGGGGGGAAAAACTGTTTTTT. This translates into CASSFLTGGEKLFF.

Ten or more counts support this clonotype. The chain employs TRBV28 and TRBJ1-2; possibly TRBD1 for D (5 bases). Germline-derived CDR1 and CDR2 are MDHEN and SYDVKM. Trimming left V 3 bases short and J 8 bases short, with 13 bases between. The CDR3 consists of 13 residues. CDR3: CASSFRGERGYTF. DNA of the CDR3: TGTGCCAGCAGTTTTCGGGGCGAGAGGGGCTACACCTTC.

This clonotype was seen a handful of times. The V gene is TRBV11-2, the J gene TRBJ2-3, with 9 bases aligning to TRBD2. Trimming at V came to 5 bases and at J to 0 bases, leaving 15 bases not matched to a gene. CDR1 is SGHAT, CDR2 FQNNGV, per germline. The length of the CDR3 is 19 residues. The CDR3 protein is CASSPPAGGGPPSTDTQYF. The DNA of the CDR3 is TGTGCCAGCAGCCCACCAGCGGGAGGCGGGCCCCCTAGCACAGATACGCAGTATTTT.

The sample holds many counts of this clonotype. The chain recombines TRBV4-3 with TRBJ2-1, with TRBD1 identical over 7 bases. The CDR3 is 14 amino acids. After removal of 4 bases from V and 6 bases from J, the junction contained 6 bases not matched to a gene. Germline V gene sequence: CDR1 LGHNA, CDR2 YSLEER. In nucleotides, the CDR3 is TGCGCCAGCAGCCCGGACAGGAACCCCAATGAGCAGTTCTTC. Its translation is CASSPDRNPNEQFF.

The chain links TRBV28 to TRBJ1-2; 7 bases agree with TRBD1. CDR1 MDHEN and CDR2 SYDVKM come from the germline V gene. The CDR3 runs to 14 residues. Trimming at V came to 5 bases and at J to 4 bases, leaving 7 bases not matched to a gene. CDR3 region: CASSRQGAGYGYTF. As DNA, the CDR3 is TGTGCCAGCAGTAGACAGGGCGCGGGCTATGGCTACACCTTC.

This clonotype was observed at least ten times. V and J are TRBV11-2 and TRBJ2-3; 11 nucleotides line up with TRBD2. Germline values: CDR1 SGHAT, CDR2 FQNNGV. V trimming: 1 base; J trimming: 0 bases; junction bases outside the gene matches: 9. CDR3 size: 19 residues. For the CDR3, the DNA is TGTGCCAGCAGCTTAGTGAGGGGGACTAGCGGAGTGAGCACAGATACGCAGTATTTT. Translating it yields CASSLVRGTSGVSTDTQYF.

The CDR3 sequence: CASSLMWDYEQYF. CDR3 sequence (DNA): TGTGCCAGCAGCTTAATGTGGGATTACGAGCAGTACTTC. The chain uses TRBV7-9 and TRBJ2-7; no reliable D call. The CDR3 spans 13 residues. The V gene lost 2 bases and the J gene lost 4 bases, with 9 bases spanning the gap. In germline, CDR1 is SEHNR, CDR2 FQNEAQ (reference sequence).

This clonotype was counted ten times or more. The CDR3 sequence: CASSYRRGGISNQPQHF. The CDR3 DNA reads TGTGCCAGCAGTTATCGGAGGGGAGGGATTAGCAATCAGCCCCAGCATTTT. The chain carries TRBV28 and TRBJ1-5; weak D call: TRBD1 (5 bases). This CDR3 comprises 17 residues. The V end lost 4 bases, the J end lost 0 bases, and 16 bases lay between the germline ends. The germline V gene encodes CDR1 MDHEN and CDR2 SYDVKM.

This clonotype was picked up many times. The CDR3 bases are TGTGCCAGCAGTCGAGGACAGGGGGCTATGAACACTGAAGCTTTCTTT. Its protein is CASSRGQGAMNTEAFF. V and J are TRBV6-1 and TRBJ1-1; 11 bases align to TRBD1. This CDR3 has 16 amino acids. Germline CDR1 reads MNHNS; CDR2 reads SASEGT. Germline trimming cut 5 bases from V and 0 bases from J; bases unmatched to any gene: 5.

J is TRBJ2-5 and V is TRBV7-2; D is unclear. Trimming cost V 3 bases and J 9 bases, with 11 bases left between them. CDR1 SGHTA and CDR2 FQGNSA come from the germline V gene. This CDR3 contains 12 residues. The CDR3: CASSFFVGAQYF. In DNA form, the CDR3 reads TGTGCCAGCAGCTTTTTCGTCGGAGCCCAGTACTTC.

The gene calls are TRBV28 and TRBJ1-6; D call uncertain. The CDR3 totals 15 residues. V lost 6 bases and J 5 bases, leaving 14 bases between the germline ends. Germline CDR1 MDHEN, CDR2 SYDVKM. CDR3 region: CASSPTVTNNSPLHF. As DNA, the CDR3 is TGTGCCAGCAGCCCGACGGTGACGAATAATTCACCCCTCCACTTT. Filled out from reference TRBV28 and TRBJ1-6, the complete variable domain reads DVKVTQSSRYLVKRTGEKVFLECVQDMDHENMFWYRQDPGLGLRLIYFSYDVKMKEKGDIPEGYSVSREKKERFSLILESASTNQTSMYLCASSPTVTNNSPLHFGNGTRLTVT.

V is TRBV12-3 or TRBV12-4 and J is TRBJ1-2; D not resolved. Trimming removed 5 bases from V and 1 base from J, with 2 bases in between. The CDR3 extends over 11 amino acids. In DNA form, the CDR3 reads TGTGCCAGCAGTCGTAACTATGGCTACACCTTC. The encoded protein is CASSRNYGYTF.

Ten or more counts support this clonotype. CDR3 sequence: CASSPRTSNYGYTF. DNA for the CDR3: TGTGCCAGCAGCCCCCGGACCTCTAACTATGGCTACACCTTC. The chain employs TRBV7-2 and TRBJ1-2; unclear D gene. The V end lost 5 bases, the J end lost 0 bases, and 10 bases lay between the germline ends. The CDR3 has 14 residues. CDR1 and CDR2 from the germline V gene are SGHTA and FQGNSA.

This clonotype was detected only a few times. The gene calls are TRBV20-1 and TRBJ2-2; D unresolved. This CDR3 region has 13 residues. Trimming pared 0 bases from V and 6 bases from J, leaving 8 bases between. Looked up from germline, CDR1 is DFQATT and CDR2 is SNEGSKA (reference sequence). The CDR3 loop is CSARDSVAGELFF. CDR3 in DNA: TGCAGTGCTAGAGACTCCGTTGCCGGGGAGCTGTTTTTT.

This clonotype was observed many times. V usage is TRBV28 and J usage is TRBJ1-5; possibly TRBD1 for D (5 bases). Germline lookup yields CDR1 MDHEN and CDR2 SYDVKM. V lost 7 bases and J lost 6, with 19 bases in between. This CDR3 is 15 amino acids long. Written as DNA, the CDR3 is TGTGCCAGCACCCCTTCCCGAGGGGTGAGTCAGCCCCAGCATTTT. Translated: CASTPSRGVSQPQHF.

The chain carries TRBV7-9 and TRBJ2-1; 11 bases map to TRBD2. With V trimmed by 5 bases and J by 6 bases, 6 bases remained unmatched. The CDR3 length is 15 residues. Per germline, CDR1 SEHNR and CDR2 FQNEAQ (reference sequence). The CDR3 spells CASSPGLAAGNEQFF. DNA for the CDR3: TGTGCCAGCAGCCCGGGACTAGCGGCCGGCAATGAGCAGTTCTTC.

This clonotype rates as medium-sized. The rearrangement links TRBV11-1 to TRBJ2-1; 7 nucleotides line up with TRBD2. V lost 0 bases to trimming and J lost 2 bases; unmatched junction nucleotides: 13. The CDR3 loop spans 19 amino acids. CDR1 is SGHAT, CDR2 FQDESV, per germline (reference sequence). The CDR3 protein is CASSLAISEAGYPYNEQFF. CDR3 coding DNA: TGTGCCAGCAGCTTAGCGATATCGGAAGCGGGATACCCCTACAATGAGCAGTTCTTC.

This clonotype qualifies as medium-sized (0.01 to 0.1%). The chain joins TRBV6-5 to TRBJ2-1; D call uncertain. Looked up from germline, CDR1 is MNHEY and CDR2 is SVGAGI. The length of the CDR3 is 14 residues. V lost 7 bases, J lost 2 bases, and 12 bases lay in between. This CDR3 is CASMQRATYNEQFF. CDR3 in DNA: TGTGCCAGCATGCAACGGGCCACCTACAATGAGCAGTTCTTC.

This clonotype was picked up a small number of times. The rearrangement uses TRBV11-2 and TRBJ2-5; the match to TRBD1 covers 8 bases. Unmatched junction bases numbered 9, after V lost 5 bases and J lost 1 base. The germline V gene has CDR1 SGHAT and CDR2 FQNNGV. The CDR3 has 16 residues. CDR3 nucleotide sequence: TGTGCCAGCAGCCAGCGACAGGGGACCTTCCAAGAGACCCAGTACTTC. It codes for CASSQRQGTFQETQYF.

This clonotype was recorded a few times. The genes are TRBV20-1 and TRBJ2-5; 9 nucleotides agree with TRBD2. The CDR3 loop spans 13 amino acids. V shed 8 bases, J shed 7 bases, and the junction held 11 bases outside the gene matches. CDR1 is DFQATT, CDR2 SNEGSKA, per germline (reference sequence). CDR3 loop: CSPRLAGSGTQYF. The CDR3 DNA sequence: TGCAGTCCCAGGCTAGCGGGGTCAGGGACCCAGTACTTC.